A single TCR beta chain is shown here with its context. Authors of the study amplified TCR beta CDR3 regions from RNA transcripts. First-round RT-PCR with HTBI primers amplified the TCR CDR3 region. TCRdb reprocessed the multiplex PCR reads via MiXCR and lists one record per CDR3 protein. The sample holds roughly 200,000 distinct CDR3 sequences, about 15% seen once. The germline V gene has CDR1 MNHEY and CDR2 SVGAGI. CDR3 length: 14 amino acids. V was clipped by 8 bases and J by 1 base, with 11 bases between them. These data come from a study of T cells in Graves' hyperthyroidism and ophthalmopathy. The genes are TRBV6-5 and TRBJ2-2; possible D gene TRBD1, 6 bases. The source of this sequence is a woman between 50 and 59 years old with Graves' hyperthyroidism. Sequenced: blood. The CDR3 here is CASRWTENTGELFF. CDR3 bases: TGTGCCAGCCGTTGGACAGAGAACACCGGGGAGCTGTTTTTT.